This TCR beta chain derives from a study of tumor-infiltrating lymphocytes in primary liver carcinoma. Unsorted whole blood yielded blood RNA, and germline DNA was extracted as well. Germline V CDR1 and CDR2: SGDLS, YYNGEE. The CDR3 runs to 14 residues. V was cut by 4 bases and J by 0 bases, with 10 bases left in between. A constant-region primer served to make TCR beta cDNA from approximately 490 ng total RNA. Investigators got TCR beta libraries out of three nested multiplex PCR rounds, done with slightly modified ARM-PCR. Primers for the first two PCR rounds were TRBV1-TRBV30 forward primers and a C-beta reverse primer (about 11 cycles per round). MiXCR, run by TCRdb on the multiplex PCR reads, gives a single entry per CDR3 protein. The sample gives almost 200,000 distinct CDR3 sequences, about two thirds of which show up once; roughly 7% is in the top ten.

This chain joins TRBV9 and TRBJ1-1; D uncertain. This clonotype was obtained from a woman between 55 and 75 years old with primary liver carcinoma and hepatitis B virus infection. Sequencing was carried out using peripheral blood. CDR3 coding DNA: TGTGCCAGCAGCTCCATGACTGTGAACACTGAAGCTTTCTTT. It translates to CASSSMTVNTEAFF.